This T cell receptor beta chain was profiled in a study of T cell responses to AZD1222 COVID-19 vaccine. The study, taken as a whole, reports: Variant regions that are unmutated are reportedly the target of nearly half of spike-specific TCRs.

Of note for this clone: Its antigen is currently unknown.

Clones were read by immunoSEQ multiplex PCR, and TCRdb kept only the in-frame ones, dropping some. Of about 140,000 clones in the sample, roughly 90% were seen once. The germline gives CDR1 MNHEY, CDR2 SMNVEV (reference sequence). The ends lost 5 bases at V and 6 bases at J; junction bases unmatched: 10. This CDR3 spans 15 amino acids. It was second doses at about 4 or about 12 weeks that were pooled. The receptor comes from an adult who received the AZD1222 COVID-19 vaccine. J is TRBJ1-3 and V is TRBV27, with 7 bases that match TRBD1. The specimen was peripheral blood, collected 28 days after the second AZD1222 dose. The CDR3 region is CASSPQGGTKNTIYF. CDR3 bases: TGTGCCAGCAGTCCGCAGGGGGGTACAAAAAACACCATATATTTT.